Listed below are T cell receptor beta chains from one sample, sequenced in a study of T cell repertoires in cytomegalovirus infection. Each CDR3 protein gets one entry after TCRdb re-called the reads with MiXCR. The sample holds nearly 550,000 distinct CDR3 sequences, more than 15% seen once. Input material: CD8+ T cells from PBMCs. These receptors were collected from a human donor in good health (CMV status not recorded). Some clones in this sample may be carry-over from other donors' samples. CDR3s include the opening cysteine and the closing phenylalanine or tryptophan. The D gene is left open where the match is weak. Size is omitted from some rows. Given values are once, few, many or a class for expanded clones.

TRBV11-1	many	TRBD1	TRBJ2-1	CASSLVPGQGPPNEQFF	TGTGCCAGCAGCTTAGTTCCGGGACAGGGCCCCCCCAATGAGCAGTTCTTC
TRBV7-9	many	TRBD1	TRBJ1-5	CASSETGNQPQHF	TGTGCCAGCAGCGAGACAGGGAATCAGCCCCAGCATTTT
TRBV7-3	many	NA	TRBJ1-1	CASSLTGGPMNTEAFF	TGTGCCAGCAGCTTAACTGGGGGACCTATGAACACTGAAGCTTTCTTT
TRBV3-1	few	NA	TRBJ1-4	CASSQEWGGRLGFGEKLFF	TGTGCCAGCAGCCAAGAATGGGGGGGCCGGCTAGGGTTTGGTGAAAAACTGTTTTTT
TRBV2	NA	NA	TRBJ2-7	CASTDRPYEQYF	TGTGCCAGCACCGACAGACCCTACGAGCAGTACTTC
TRBV14	many	NA	TRBJ2-1	CASSFRDSYNEQFF	TGTGCCAGCAGCTTCCGGGACTCTTACAATGAGCAGTTCTTC
TRBV7-9	many	NA	TRBJ2-2	CASGANTGELFF	TGTGCCAGCGGCGCGAACACCGGGGAGCTGTTTTTT
TRBV12-5	many	TRBD2	TRBJ2-1	CASGKAGAKYEQFF	TGTGCTAGTGGGAAAGCGGGAGCGAAATATGAGCAGTTCTTC
TRBV28	many	NA	TRBJ2-5	CASSLSGQYQETQYF	TGTGCCAGCAGTTTATCCGGTCAATACCAAGAGACCCAGTACTTC
TRBV27	many	TRBD1	TRBJ1-1	CASSLRTGGIGNTEAFF	TGTGCCAGCAGTCTGCGGACAGGGGGCATCGGGAACACTGAAGCTTTCTTT
TRBV6-5	NA	NA	TRBJ2-7	CASSYNAWAYEQYF	TGTGCCAGCAGTTACAATGCGTGGGCGTACGAGCAGTACTTC
TRBV5-1	many	TRBD1	TRBJ2-3	CASSFNPAEGASTDTQYF	TGCGCCAGCAGCTTCAATCCCGCTGAGGGGGCGAGCACAGATACGCAGTATTTT
TRBV5-4	NA	TRBD2	TRBJ2-1	CASSFSGGPLGYNEQFF	TGTGCCAGCAGCTTTAGCGGGGGGCCTTTAGGCTACAATGAGCAGTTCTTC
TRBV6-6	few	NA	TRBJ2-2	CASSWADNTGELFF	TGTGCCAGCAGTTGGGCAGATAACACCGGGGAGCTGTTTTTT
TRBV11-2	many	NA	TRBJ2-5	CASSSRAIRNGETQYF	TGTGCCAGCAGCTCACGGGCCATCCGGAACGGAGAGACCCAGTACTTC
TRBV9	NA	TRBD1	TRBJ2-7	CASSVGDRVGEQYF	TGTGCCAGCAGCGTAGGGGACAGGGTAGGCGAGCAGTACTTC
TRBV12-3/TRBV12-4	many	TRBD1	TRBJ2-1	CASSPPFHRGPHNEQFF	TGTGCCAGCAGTCCACCCTTTCACAGGGGGCCCCACAATGAGCAGTTCTTC
TRBV15	few	TRBD1	TRBJ2-7	CATSRDYGDRGYEQYF	TGTGCCACCAGCAGAGATTATGGGGACAGGGGCTACGAGCAGTACTTC
TRBV7-9	many	NA	TRBJ2-7	CASSFSASATYEQYF	TGTGCCAGCAGCTTTTCGGCTAGCGCAACCTACGAGCAGTACTTC
TRBV6-1	NA	TRBD1	TRBJ1-1	CASSAQGEGTEAFF	TGTGCCAGCAGTGCCCAGGGGGAAGGAACTGAAGCTTTCTTT
TRBV2	few	TRBD1	TRBJ1-2	CASSDTTGYGYTF	TGTGCCAGCAGTGATACGACAGGGTATGGCTACACCTTC
TRBV28	few	NA	TRBJ1-5	CASSPGGDGNQPQHF	TGTGCCAGCAGCCCGGGGGGGGATGGCAATCAGCCCCAGCATTTT
TRBV11-2	NA	NA	TRBJ1-2	CASSPLAGFNYGYTF	TGTGCCAGCAGCCCCCTGGCCGGGTTTAACTATGGCTACACCTTC
TRBV9	NA	NA	TRBJ2-2	CASSVARGVAGELFF	TGTGCCAGCAGCGTAGCTCGGGGAGTCGCCGGGGAGCTGTTTTTT
TRBV3-1	NA	NA	TRBJ2-7	CASSPGRREQYF	TGTGCCAGCAGCCCCGGTCGGCGCGAGCAGTACTTC
TRBV5-1	NA	TRBD2	TRBJ2-1	CASSFAGVKFF	TGCGCCAGCAGCTTTGCGGGGGTAAAGTTCTTC
TRBV6-6	few	TRBD1	TRBJ1-4	CASSYEQGEGNEKLFF	TGTGCCAGCAGTTACGAGCAGGGGGAGGGTAATGAAAAACTGTTTTTT
TRBV4-1	NA	NA	TRBJ2-7	CASSPFGPGPYEQYF	TGCGCCAGCAGCCCGTTCGGACCTGGGCCCTACGAGCAGTACTTC
TRBV12-3/TRBV12-4	many	NA	TRBJ1-4	CASSLRGSTGEKLFF	TGTGCCAGCAGTTTGCGAGGGTCGACGGGTGAAAAACTGTTTTTT
TRBV20-1	few	NA	TRBJ2-1	CSARSEYNEQFF	TGCAGTGCTAGATCCGAGTACAATGAGCAGTTCTTC